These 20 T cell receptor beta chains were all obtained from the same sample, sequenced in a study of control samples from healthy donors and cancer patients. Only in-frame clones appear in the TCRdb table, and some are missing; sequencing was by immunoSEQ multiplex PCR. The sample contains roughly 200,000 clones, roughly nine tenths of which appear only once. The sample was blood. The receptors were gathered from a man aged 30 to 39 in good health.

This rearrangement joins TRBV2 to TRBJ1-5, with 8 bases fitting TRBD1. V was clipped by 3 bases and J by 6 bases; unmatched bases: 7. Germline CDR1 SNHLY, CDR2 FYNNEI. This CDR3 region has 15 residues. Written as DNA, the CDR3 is TGTGCCAGCAGTGATTTATCAGGGGGCGGTCAGCCCCAGCATTTT. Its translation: CASSDLSGGGQPQHF.

This CDR3 is CAWSLTQGAGSPLHF. The CDR3 region has the DNA TGTGCCTGGAGTCTGACGCAGGGAGCGGGCTCACCCCTCCACTTT. This rearrangement joins TRBV30 to TRBJ1-6, with D possibly matching TRBD1 (5 bases). Germline CDR1 GTSNPN, CDR2 SVGIG (reference sequence). With 2 bases removed from V and 10 bases from J, the gap between germline ends came to 18 bases. The CDR3 spans 15 residues.

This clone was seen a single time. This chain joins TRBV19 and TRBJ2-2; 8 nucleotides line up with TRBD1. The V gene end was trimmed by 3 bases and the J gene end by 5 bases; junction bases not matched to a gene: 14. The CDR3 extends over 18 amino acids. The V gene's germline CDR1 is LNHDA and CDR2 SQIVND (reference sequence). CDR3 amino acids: CASSILGWQGAGTGELFF. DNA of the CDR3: TGTGCCAGTAGTATTTTGGGTTGGCAGGGGGCTGGGACCGGGGAGCTGTTTTTT.

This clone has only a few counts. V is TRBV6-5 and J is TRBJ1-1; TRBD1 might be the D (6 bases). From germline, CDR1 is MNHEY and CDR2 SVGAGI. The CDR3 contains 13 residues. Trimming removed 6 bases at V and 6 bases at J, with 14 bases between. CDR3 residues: CASRHNRDAEAFF. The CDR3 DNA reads TGTGCCAGCAGACACAACAGGGACGCTGAAGCTTTCTTT.

The DNA for the CDR3 is TGTGCCAGCAGTTGGGGACGGATGAACACTGAAGCTTTCTTT. Residues: CASSWGRMNTEAFF. The chain is built from TRBV11-2 and TRBJ1-1; tentatively, D is TRBD1 (5 bases). CDR1 SGHAT and CDR2 FQNNGV come from the germline V gene. The CDR3 extends over 14 amino acids. Deletions cut 6 bases from V and 0 bases from J, with 11 bases between.

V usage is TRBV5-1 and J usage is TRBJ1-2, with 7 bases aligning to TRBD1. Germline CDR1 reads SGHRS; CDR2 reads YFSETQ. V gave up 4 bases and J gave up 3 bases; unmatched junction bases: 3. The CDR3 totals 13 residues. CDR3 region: CASSPTGDYGYTF. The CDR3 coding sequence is TGCGCCAGCAGCCCAACAGGGGACTATGGCTACACCTTC.

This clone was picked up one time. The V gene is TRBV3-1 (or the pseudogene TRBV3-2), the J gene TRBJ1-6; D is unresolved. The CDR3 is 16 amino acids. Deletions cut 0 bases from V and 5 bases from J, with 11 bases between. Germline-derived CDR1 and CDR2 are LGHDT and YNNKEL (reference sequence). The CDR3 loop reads CASSQERVWDNSPLHF. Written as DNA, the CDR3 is TGTGCCAGCAGCCAAGAAAGGGTTTGGGATAATTCACCCCTCCACTTT.

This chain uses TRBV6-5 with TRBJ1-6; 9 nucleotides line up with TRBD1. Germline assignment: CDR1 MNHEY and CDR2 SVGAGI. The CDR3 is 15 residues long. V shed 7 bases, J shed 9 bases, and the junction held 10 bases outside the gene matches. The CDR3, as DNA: TGTGCCAGCAATGTCGGGGACAGGGTAACTTCACCCCTCCACTTT. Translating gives CASNVGDRVTSPLHF.

The CDR3 nucleotides are TGTGCCAGCAGACCTTCAGGGGTGGAGACCCAGTACTTC. It codes for CASRPSGVETQYF. This chain uses TRBV6-5 with TRBJ2-5, with D perhaps TRBD1 (6 bases). CDR1 and CDR2 (germline): MNHEY, SVGAGI. The CDR3 runs to 13 residues. The ends were cut back, 6 bases at V and 5 bases at J, with 13 bases in the middle.

The CDR3 loop is CASSDRGHEQFF. The CDR3 nucleotides read TGTGCCAGCAGTGACAGGGGCCATGAGCAGTTCTTC. The chain joins TRBV2 to TRBJ2-1; D possibly corresponds to TRBD1 (6 bases). Germline CDR1 SNHLY, CDR2 FYNNEI. The CDR3 consists of 12 residues. V was trimmed by 3 bases and J by 8 bases, leaving 8 bases between them.

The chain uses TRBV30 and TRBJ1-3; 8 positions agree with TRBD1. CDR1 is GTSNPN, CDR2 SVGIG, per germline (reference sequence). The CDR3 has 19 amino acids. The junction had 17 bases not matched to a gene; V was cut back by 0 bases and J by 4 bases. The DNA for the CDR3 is TGTGCCTGGAGTGTTCCCCTGGGCAGGGGGCAATTGGGAGGAAACACCATATATTTT. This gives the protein CAWSVPLGRGQLGGNTIYF.

In DNA form, the CDR3 reads TGTGCCAGCAGCTATCAAGGAAGAGAAGCTGATGGAAACACCATATATTTT. It yields the protein CASSYQGREADGNTIYF. The V and J genes are TRBV7-9 and TRBJ1-3, with unresolved D. The CDR3 length is 17 residues. From germline, CDR1 is SEHNR and CDR2 FQNEAQ (reference sequence). Trimming cost V 4 bases and J 3 bases, with 19 bases left between them.

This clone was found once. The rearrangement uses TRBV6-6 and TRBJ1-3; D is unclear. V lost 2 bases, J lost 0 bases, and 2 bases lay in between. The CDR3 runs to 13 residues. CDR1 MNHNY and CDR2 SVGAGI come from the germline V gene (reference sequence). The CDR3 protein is CASSYHSGNTIYF. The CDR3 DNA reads TGTGCCAGCAGTTACCACTCTGGAAACACCATATATTTT.

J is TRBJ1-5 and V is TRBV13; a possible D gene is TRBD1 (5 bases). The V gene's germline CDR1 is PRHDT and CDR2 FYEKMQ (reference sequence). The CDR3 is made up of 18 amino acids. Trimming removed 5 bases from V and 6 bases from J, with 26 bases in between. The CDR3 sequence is CASSPQQDGIPASQPQHF. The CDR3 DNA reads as TGTGCCAGCAGCCCTCAACAGGACGGGATACCAGCGAGTCAGCCCCAGCATTTT.

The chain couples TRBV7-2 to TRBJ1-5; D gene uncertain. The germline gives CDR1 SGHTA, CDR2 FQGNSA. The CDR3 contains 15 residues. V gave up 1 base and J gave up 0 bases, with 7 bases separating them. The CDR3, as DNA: TGTGCCAGCAGCTTAGTTACAAATAGCAATCAGCCCCAGCATTTT. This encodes CASSLVTNSNQPQHF.

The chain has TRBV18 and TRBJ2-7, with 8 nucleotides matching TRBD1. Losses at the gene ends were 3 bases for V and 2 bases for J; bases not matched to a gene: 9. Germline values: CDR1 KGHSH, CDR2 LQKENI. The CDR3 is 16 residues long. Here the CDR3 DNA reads TGTGCCAGCTCACCTACGCTAGGACAGGGACCCTACGAGCAGTACTTC. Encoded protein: CASSPTLGQGPYEQYF.

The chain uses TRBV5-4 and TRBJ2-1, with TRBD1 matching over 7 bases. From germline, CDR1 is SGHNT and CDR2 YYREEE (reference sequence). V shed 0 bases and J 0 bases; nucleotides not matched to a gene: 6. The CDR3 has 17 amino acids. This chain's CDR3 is CASSLARGWGSYNEQFF. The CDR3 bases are TGTGCCAGCAGCTTGGCCAGGGGGTGGGGCTCCTACAATGAGCAGTTCTTC.

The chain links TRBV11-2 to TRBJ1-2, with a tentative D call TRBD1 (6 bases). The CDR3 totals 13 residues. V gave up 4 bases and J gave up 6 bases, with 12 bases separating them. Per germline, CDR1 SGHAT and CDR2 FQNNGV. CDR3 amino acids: CASSSQGLHGYTF. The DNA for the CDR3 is TGTGCCAGCAGCTCACAGGGCCTACATGGCTACACCTTC.

CDR3 nucleotides: TGTGCCAGCAGCGACGGACGGATCTATGGCTACACCTTC. Translating it yields CASSDGRIYGYTF. The V call is TRBV7-9, the J call TRBJ1-2, with no clear D. The CDR3 spans 13 residues. Germline V gene sequence: CDR1 SEHNR, CDR2 FQNEAQ (reference sequence). Trimming pared 5 bases from V and 4 bases from J, leaving 11 bases between.

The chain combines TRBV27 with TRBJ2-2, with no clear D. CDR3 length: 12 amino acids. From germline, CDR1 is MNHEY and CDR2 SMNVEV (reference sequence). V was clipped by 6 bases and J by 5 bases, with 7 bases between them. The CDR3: CASRPRTGELFF. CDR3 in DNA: TGTGCCAGCAGACCTCGGACCGGGGAGCTGTTTTTT.